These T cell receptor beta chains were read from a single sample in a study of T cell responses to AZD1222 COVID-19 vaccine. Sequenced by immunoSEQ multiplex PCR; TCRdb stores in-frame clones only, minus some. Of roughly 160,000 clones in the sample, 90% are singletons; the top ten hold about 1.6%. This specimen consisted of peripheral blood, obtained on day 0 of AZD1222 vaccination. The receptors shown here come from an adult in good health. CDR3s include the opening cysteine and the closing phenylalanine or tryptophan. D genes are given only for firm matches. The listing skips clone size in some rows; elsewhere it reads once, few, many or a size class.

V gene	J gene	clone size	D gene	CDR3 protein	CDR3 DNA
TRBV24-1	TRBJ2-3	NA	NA	CATSGFASTDTQYF	TGTGCCACCAGTGGGTTCGCTAGCACAGATACGCAGTATTTT
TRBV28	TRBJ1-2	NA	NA	CASSFLSYGYTF	TGTGCCAGCAGTTTTCTTTCCTATGGCTACACCTTC
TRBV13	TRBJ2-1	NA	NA	CASSHNGVLNEQFF	TGTGCCAGCAGCCATAATGGGGTACTCAATGAGCAGTTCTTC
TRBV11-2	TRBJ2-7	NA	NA	CASSRTAGNNEQYF	TGTGCCAGCAGCCGGACAGCGGGGAACAACGAGCAGTACTTC
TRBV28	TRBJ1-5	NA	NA	CASTWTSPIGQPQHF	TGTGCCAGCACCTGGACATCCCCTATAGGTCAGCCCCAGCATTTT
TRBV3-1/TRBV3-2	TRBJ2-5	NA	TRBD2	CASSSRGGWETQYF	TGTGCCAGCAGCTCGCGGGGGGGCTGGGAGACCCAGTACTTC
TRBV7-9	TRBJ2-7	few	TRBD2	CASTAQGGSYEQYF	TGTGCCAGCACCGCTCAGGGAGGGTCCTACGAGCAGTACTTC
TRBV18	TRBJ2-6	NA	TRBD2	CASSPFLASGGRSSGANVLTF	TGTGCCAGCTCACCATTTCTGGCTAGCGGGGGCCGAAGCTCTGGGGCCAACGTCCTGACTTTC
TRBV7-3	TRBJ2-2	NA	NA	CASSPDRANTGELFF	TGTGCCAGCAGCCCGGACAGAGCGAACACCGGGGAGCTGTTTTTT
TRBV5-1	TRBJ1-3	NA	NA	CASSPPGSGSGNTIYF	TGCGCCAGCAGCCCGCCTGGGTCAGGCTCTGGAAACACCATATATTTT
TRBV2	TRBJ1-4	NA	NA	CASKQGTNEKLFF	TGTGCCAGCAAACAGGGCACTAATGAAAAACTGTTTTTT
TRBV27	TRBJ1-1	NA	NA	CASSWQGNTEAFF	TGTGCCAGCAGTTGGCAGGGGAACACTGAAGCTTTCTTT
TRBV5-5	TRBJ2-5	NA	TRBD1	CASSSGQRYQETQYF	TGTGCCAGCAGCTCGGGACAGAGGTACCAAGAGACCCAGTACTTC
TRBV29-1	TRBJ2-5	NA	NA	CSGKEETQYF	TGCAGCGGGAAGGAAGAGACCCAGTACTTC
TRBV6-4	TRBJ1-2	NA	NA	CASSDGGPRNYGYTF	TGTGCCAGCAGTGACGGAGGCCCGAGGAACTATGGCTACACCTTC
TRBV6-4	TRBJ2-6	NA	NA	CASSEDSSGANVLTF	TGTGCCAGCAGTGAAGACAGCTCTGGGGCCAACGTCCTGACTTTC
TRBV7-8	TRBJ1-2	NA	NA	CASSLGFGQDYGYTF	TGTGCCAGCAGCTTAGGTTTCGGTCAAGACTATGGCTACACCTTC
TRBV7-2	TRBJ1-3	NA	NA	CASSFVGGAGNTIYF	TGTGCCAGCAGCTTCGTAGGGGGGGCGGGAAACACCATATATTTT
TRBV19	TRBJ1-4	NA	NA	CASSSGGLTNEKLFF	TGTGCCAGTAGCTCCGGGGGGCTCACTAATGAAAAACTGTTTTTT
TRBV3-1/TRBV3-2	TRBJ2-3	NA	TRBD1	CASSQVQGRFLTDTQYF	TGTGCCAGCAGCCAAGTACAGGGGCGCTTCCTCACAGATACGCAGTATTTT
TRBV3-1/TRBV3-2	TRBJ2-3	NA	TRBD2	CASSQMSGGSTDTQYF	TGTGCCAGCAGCCAGATGAGCGGGGGTTCGACAGATACGCAGTATTTT
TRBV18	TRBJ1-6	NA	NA	CASSPVVQGRDSPLHF	TGTGCCAGCTCACCAGTTGTTCAGGGAAGGGATTCACCCCTCCACTTT
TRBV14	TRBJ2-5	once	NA	CASSQEGLQTQETQYF	TGTGCCAGCAGCCAAGAAGGTCTCCAAACCCAAGAGACCCAGTACTTC
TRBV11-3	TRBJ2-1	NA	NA	CASSQGPSAPDEQFF	TGTGCCAGCAGCCAGGGACCCTCTGCGCCAGATGAGCAGTTCTTC
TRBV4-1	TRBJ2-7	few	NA	CASRGSSYEQYF	TGCGCCAGCAGGGGGAGCTCCTACGAGCAGTACTTC
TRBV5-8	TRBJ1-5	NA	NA	CASSLGPNQPQHF	TGTGCCAGCAGCTTGGGGCCCAATCAGCCCCAGCATTTT
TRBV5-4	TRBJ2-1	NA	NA	CASSGEGWGAREQFF	TGTGCCAGCAGCGGTGAAGGTTGGGGGGCAAGGGAGCAGTTCTTC
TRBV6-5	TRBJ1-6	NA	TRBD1	CASSYSSQGGNSPLHF	TGTGCCAGCAGTTACTCTTCGCAGGGGGGTAATTCACCCCTCCACTTT
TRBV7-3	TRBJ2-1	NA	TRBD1	CASSLKGTGANEQFF	TGTGCCAGCAGCTTAAAAGGGACAGGGGCTAATGAGCAGTTCTTC
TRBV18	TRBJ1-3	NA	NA	CASSPDGNTIYF	TGTGCCAGCTCACCGGACGGAAACACCATATATTTT
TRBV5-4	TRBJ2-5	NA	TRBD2	CAQSLAADGETQYF	TGTGCCCAAAGCCTAGCGGCTGATGGAGAGACCCAGTACTTC
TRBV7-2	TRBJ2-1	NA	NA	CASSLWGSIYNEQFF	TGTGCCAGCAGCTTATGGGGCTCCATCTACAATGAGCAGTTCTTC
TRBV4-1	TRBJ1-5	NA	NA	CASSQDQQSNQPQHF	TGCGCCAGCAGCCAAGATCAACAGAGCAATCAGCCCCAGCATTTT
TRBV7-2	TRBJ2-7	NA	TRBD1	CASSLGQGHEQYF	TGTGCCAGCAGCTTAGGACAGGGCCACGAGCAGTACTTC
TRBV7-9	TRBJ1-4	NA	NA	CASSLGDPVEKLFF	TGTGCCAGCAGCTTAGGGGACCCTGTCGAAAAACTGTTTTTT
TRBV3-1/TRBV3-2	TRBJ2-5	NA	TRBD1	CASSQGQGDQETQYF	TGTGCCAGCAGCCAAGGACAGGGGGACCAAGAGACCCAGTACTTC
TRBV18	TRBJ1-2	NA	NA	CASSPPEGSRYGYTF	TGTGCCAGCTCACCACCGGAGGGCTCCCGCTATGGCTACACCTTC
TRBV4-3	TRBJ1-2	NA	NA	CASSQEGSYGYTF	TGCGCCAGCAGCCAAGAGGGGTCCTATGGCTACACCTTC
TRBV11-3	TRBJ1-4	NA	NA	CASSFGQTDPRKLFF	TGTGCCAGCAGCTTTGGGCAGACCGACCCCAGGAAACTGTTTTTT
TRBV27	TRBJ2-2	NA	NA	CASLAAEFGELFF	TGTGCCAGCCTCGCCGCGGAGTTCGGGGAGCTGTTTTTT
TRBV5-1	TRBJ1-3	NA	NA	CASRGVSGNTIYF	TGCGCCAGCAGAGGGGTGTCCGGAAACACCATATATTTT
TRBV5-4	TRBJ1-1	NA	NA	CASSLGPEQLNTEAFF	TGTGCCAGCAGCTTGGGCCCCGAACAGCTGAACACTGAAGCTTTCTTT
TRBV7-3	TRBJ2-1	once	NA	CASSSLGGTTTVEQFF	TGTGCCAGCAGCTCCCTAGGTGGGACAACAACAGTTGAGCAGTTCTTC
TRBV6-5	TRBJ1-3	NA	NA	CASSPRGAGNTIYF	TGTGCCAGCAGCCCACGGGGGGCTGGAAACACCATATATTTT
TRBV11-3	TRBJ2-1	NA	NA	CASSSSVYNEQFF	TGTGCCAGCAGCTCGTCCGTGTACAATGAGCAGTTCTTC
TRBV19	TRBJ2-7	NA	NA	CASSSSLGQQYF	TGTGCCAGTAGTTCATCCCTTGGCCAGCAGTACTTC
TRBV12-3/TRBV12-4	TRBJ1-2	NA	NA	CASRQGSAYGYTF	TGTGCCAGCAGACAGGGATCTGCTTATGGCTACACCTTC
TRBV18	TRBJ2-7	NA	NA	CASSPDSTYEQYF	TGTGCCAGCTCACCTGACAGTACGTACGAGCAGTACTTC